This T cell receptor (beta chain) came from a study of blood T cell repertoires in COVID-19. The wider study: Some COVID-19 samples were acute and others convalescent; all came from the United States, Italy and Spain. T cells, B-cell-depleted T cells, or PBMCs provided the cDNA or gDNA that served as material.

In the original analysis: Reference gene primer amplification gave nucleated cell count estimates. The protocol was immunoSEQ multiplex PCR, while the TCRdb copy is restricted to in-frame clones and leaves out a portion. V, J and clone size are taken as reported in that table, and D and trimming were inferred from the DNA itself. The table records 50,000 to 65,000 clones, roughly 72% of them present only once. It was during active infection that Seattle patients were enrolled and then longitudinally followed. The ends lost 2 bases at V and 8 bases at J; junction bases unmatched: 19. Germline assignment: CDR1 LNHDA and CDR2 SQIVND (reference sequence). CDR3 length: 19 residues.

The clonotype originates from a woman aged 70-85 years with COVID-19, enrolled during active disease. Sequenced input: peripheral blood. The chain is built from TRBV19 and TRBJ1-5, with 9 bases fitting TRBD1. In nucleotides, the CDR3 is TGTGCCAGTAGTATAACCTCCGGGACAGGGCATGGGGAGAATGAGCCCCAGCATTTT. Translation: CASSITSGTGHGENEPQHF.